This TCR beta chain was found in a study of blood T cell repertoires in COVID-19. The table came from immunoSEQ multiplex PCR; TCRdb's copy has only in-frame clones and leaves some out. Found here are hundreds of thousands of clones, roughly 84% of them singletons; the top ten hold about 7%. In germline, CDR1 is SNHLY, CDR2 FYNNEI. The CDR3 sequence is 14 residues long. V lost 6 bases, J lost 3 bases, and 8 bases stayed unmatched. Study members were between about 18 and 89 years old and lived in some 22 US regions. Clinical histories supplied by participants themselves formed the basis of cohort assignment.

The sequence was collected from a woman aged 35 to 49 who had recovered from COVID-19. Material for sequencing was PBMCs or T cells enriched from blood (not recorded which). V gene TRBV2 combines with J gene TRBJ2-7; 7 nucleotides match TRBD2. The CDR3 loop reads CASRLVREGYEQYV. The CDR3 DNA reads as TGTGCCAGCAGGTTAGTGAGGGAGGGCTACGAGCAGTACGTC.